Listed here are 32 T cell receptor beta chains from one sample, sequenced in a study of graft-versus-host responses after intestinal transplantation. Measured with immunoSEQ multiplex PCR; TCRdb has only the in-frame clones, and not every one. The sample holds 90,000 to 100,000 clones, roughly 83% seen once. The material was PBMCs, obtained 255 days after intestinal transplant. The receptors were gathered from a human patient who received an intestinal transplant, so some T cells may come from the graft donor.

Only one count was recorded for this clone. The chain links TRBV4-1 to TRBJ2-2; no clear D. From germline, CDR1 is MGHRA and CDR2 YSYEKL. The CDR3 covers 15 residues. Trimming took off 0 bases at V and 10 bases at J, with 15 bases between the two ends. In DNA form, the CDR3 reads TGCGCCAGCAGCCAAGATCCCCTTCCGGGTGAGGAGCTGTTTTTT. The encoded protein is CASSQDPLPGEELFF.

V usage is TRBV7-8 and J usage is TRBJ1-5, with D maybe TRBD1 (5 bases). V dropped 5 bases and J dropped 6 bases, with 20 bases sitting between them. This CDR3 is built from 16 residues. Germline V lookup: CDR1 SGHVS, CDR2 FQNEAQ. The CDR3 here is CASSQAGGIGSQPQHF. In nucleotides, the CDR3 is TGTGCCAGCAGCCAAGCGGGGGGAATAGGCAGTCAGCCCCAGCATTTT.

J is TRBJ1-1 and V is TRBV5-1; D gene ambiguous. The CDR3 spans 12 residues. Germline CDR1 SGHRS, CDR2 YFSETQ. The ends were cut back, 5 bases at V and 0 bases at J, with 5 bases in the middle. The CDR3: CASSNLNTEAFF. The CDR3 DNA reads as TGCGCCAGCAGTAATCTGAACACTGAAGCTTTCTTT. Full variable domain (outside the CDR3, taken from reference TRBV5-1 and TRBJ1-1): KAGVTQTPRYLIKTRGQQVTLSCSPISGHRSVSWYQQTPGQGLQFLFEYFSETQRNKGNFPGRFSGRQFSNSRSEMNVSTLELGDSALYLCASSNLNTEAFFGQGTRLTVV.

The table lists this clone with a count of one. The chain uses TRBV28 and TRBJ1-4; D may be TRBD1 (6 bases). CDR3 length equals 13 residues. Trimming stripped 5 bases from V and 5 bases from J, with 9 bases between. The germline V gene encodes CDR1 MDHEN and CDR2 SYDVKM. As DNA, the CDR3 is TGTGCCAGCAGTAACGACAGGAATGAAAAACTGTTTTTT. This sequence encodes CASSNDRNEKLFF.

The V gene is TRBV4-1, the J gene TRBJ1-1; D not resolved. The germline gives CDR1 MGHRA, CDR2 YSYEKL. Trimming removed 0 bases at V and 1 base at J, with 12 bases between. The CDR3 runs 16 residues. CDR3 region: CASSQEGGFGNTEAFF. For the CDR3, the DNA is TGCGCCAGCAGCCAAGAAGGCGGCTTCGGGAACACTGAAGCTTTCTTT.

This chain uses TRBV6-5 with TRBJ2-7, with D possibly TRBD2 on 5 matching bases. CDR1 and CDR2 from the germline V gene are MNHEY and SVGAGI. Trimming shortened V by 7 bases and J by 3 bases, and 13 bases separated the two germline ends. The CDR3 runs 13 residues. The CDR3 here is CASKPRENYEQYF. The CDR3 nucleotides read TGTGCCAGCAAGCCCCGGGAAAACTACGAGCAGTACTTC.

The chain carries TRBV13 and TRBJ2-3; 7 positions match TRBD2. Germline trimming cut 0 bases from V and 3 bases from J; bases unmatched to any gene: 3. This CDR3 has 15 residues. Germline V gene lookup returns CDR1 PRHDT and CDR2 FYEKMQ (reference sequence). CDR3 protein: CASSLGGGRTDTQYF. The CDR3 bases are TGTGCCAGCAGCTTAGGCGGGGGGAGGACAGATACGCAGTATTTT.

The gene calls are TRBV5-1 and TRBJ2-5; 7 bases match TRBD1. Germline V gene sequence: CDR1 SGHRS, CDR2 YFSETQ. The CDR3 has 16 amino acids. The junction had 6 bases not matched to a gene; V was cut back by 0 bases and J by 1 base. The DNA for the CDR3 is TGCGCCAGCAGCTTGGGAGAGGGACAGCCCCAAGAGACCCAGTACTTC. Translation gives CASSLGEGQPQETQYF.

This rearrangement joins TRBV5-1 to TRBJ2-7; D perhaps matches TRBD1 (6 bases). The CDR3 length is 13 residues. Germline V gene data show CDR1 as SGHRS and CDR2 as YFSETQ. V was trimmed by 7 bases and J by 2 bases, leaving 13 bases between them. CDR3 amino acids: CASALTGTYEQYF. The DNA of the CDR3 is TGCGCCAGCGCCCTAACAGGGACCTACGAGCAGTACTTC.

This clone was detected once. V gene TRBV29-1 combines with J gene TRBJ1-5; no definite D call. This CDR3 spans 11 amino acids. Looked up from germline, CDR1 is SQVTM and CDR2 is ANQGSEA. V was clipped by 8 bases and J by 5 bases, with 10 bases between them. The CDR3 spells CSHNFDQPQHF. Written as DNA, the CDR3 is TGCAGCCACAACTTCGATCAGCCCCAGCATTTT.

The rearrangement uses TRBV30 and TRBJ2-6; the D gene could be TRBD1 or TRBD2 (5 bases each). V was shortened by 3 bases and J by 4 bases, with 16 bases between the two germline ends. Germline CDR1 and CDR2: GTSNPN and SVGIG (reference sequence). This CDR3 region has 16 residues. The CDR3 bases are TGTGCCTGGAGCTTACCCTCCGGGGCCGGGGCCAACGTCCTGACTTTC. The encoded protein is CAWSLPSGAGANVLTF.

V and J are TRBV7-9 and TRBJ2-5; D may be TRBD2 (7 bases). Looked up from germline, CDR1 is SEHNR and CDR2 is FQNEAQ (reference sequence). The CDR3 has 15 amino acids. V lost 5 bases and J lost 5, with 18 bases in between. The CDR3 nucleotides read TGTGCCAGCAGCCCAAGGGGGGGGGCCTTGGAGACCCAGTACTTC. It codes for CASSPRGGALETQYF. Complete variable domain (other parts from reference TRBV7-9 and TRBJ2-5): DTGVSQNPRHKITKRGQNVTFRCDPISEHNRLYWYRQTLGQGPEFLTYFQNEAQLEKSRLLSDRFSAERPKGSFSTLEIQRTEQGDSAMYLCASSPRGGALETQYFGPGTRLLVL.

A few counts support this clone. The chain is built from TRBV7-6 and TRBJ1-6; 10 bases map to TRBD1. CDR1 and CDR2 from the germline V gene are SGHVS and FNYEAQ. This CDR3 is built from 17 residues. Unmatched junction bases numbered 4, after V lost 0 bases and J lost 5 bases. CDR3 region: CASSLADGTGDNSPLHF. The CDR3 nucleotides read TGTGCCAGCAGCTTAGCGGACGGGACAGGGGATAATTCACCCCTCCACTTT.

The CDR3 DNA reads TGTGCCAGCACCCCCGGGCCGGGAGACCACTACGAGCAGTACTTC. It translates to CASTPGPGDHYEQYF. The genes are TRBV6-6 and TRBJ2-7, with D perhaps TRBD2 (6 bases). CDR3 length equals 15 residues. Trimming took off 7 bases at V and 3 bases at J, with 19 bases between the two ends. Germline CDR1 and CDR2: MNHNY and SVGAGI (reference sequence).

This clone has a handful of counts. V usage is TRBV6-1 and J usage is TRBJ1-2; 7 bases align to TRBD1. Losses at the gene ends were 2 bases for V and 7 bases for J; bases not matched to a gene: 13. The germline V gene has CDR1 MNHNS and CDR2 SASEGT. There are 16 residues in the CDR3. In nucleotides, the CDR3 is TGTGCCAGCAGTGAATCTCCGGGACAGAGTTTTAGTGGCTACACCTTC. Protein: CASSESPGQSFSGYTF.

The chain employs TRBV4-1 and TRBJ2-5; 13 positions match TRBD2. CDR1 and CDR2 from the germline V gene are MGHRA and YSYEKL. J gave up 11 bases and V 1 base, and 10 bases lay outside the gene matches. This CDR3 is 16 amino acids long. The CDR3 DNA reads TGCGCCAGCAGCCAAGGCATGGGACTAGCGGGAAGGGAGCAGTACTTC. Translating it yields CASSQGMGLAGREQYF.

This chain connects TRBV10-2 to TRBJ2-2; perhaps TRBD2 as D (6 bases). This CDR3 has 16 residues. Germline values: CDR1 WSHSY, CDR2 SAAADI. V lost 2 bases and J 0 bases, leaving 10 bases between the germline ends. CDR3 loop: CASSEGGIPNTGELFF. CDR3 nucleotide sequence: TGCGCCAGCAGTGAGGGAGGGATTCCGAACACCGGGGAGCTGTTTTTT.

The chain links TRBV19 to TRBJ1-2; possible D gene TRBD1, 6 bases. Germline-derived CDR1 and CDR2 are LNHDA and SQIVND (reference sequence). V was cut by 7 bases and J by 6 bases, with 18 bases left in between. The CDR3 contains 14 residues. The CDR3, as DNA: TGTGCCAGTAAAGGTCGGGGCAGGGGACATGGCTACACCTTC. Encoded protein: CASKGRGRGHGYTF.

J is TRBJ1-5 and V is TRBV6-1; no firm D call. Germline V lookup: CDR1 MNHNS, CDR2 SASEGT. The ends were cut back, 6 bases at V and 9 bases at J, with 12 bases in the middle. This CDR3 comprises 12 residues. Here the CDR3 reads CASRDSERPQHF. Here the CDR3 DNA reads TGTGCCAGCAGGGACTCTGAAAGGCCCCAGCATTTT.

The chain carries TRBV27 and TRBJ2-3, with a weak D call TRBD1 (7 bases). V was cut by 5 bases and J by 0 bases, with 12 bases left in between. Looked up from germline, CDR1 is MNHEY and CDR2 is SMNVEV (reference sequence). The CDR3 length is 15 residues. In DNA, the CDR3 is TGTGCCAGCAGTCAACAGGGGAGGAGCACAGATACGCAGTATTTT. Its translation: CASSQQGRSTDTQYF.

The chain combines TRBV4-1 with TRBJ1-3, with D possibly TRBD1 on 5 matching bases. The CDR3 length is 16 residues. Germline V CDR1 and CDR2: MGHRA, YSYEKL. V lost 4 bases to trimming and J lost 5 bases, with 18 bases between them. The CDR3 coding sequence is TGCGCCAGCAGCCGAAAATCAGAGGGGCGAAGAAACACCATATATTTT. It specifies CASSRKSEGRRNTIYF.

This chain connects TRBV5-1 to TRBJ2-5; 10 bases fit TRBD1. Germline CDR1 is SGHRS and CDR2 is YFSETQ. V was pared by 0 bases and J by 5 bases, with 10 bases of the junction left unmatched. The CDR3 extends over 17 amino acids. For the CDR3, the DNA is TGCGCCAGCAGCTTGGGACCAGACAGGGGGCAATTGGAGACCCAGTACTTC. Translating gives CASSLGPDRGQLETQYF.

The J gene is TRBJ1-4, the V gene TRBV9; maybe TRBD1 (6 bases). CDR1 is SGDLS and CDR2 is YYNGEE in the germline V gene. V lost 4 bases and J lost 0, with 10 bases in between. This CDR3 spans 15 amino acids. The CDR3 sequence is CASSRGGTTNEKLFF. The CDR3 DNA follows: TGTGCCAGCAGCAGGGGGGGAACAACTAATGAAAAACTGTTTTTT.

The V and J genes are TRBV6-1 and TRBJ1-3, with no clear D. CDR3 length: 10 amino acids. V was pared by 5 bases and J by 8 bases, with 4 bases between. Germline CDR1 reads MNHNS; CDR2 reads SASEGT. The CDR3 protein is CASSRDTIYF. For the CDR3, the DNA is TGTGCCAGCAGTCGAGACACCATATATTTT.

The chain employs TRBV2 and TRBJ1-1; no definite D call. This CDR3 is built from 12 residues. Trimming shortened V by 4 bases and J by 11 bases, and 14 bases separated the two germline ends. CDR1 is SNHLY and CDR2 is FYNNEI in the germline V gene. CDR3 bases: TGTGCCAGCAGTGGGAGCACGGGTGAGGCTTTCTTT. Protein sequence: CASSGSTGEAFF.

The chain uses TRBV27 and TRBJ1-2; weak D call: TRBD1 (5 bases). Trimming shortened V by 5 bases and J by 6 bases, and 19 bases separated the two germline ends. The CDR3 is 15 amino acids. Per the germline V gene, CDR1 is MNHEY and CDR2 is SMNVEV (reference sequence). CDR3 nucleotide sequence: TGTGCCAGCAGTCCCTTAGGAAGGGGTCGGGATGGCTACACCTTC. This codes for CASSPLGRGRDGYTF.

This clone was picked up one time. CDR3 DNA: TGTGCCAGCAGTTACGGAGCGGGGGGGGGAGATACGCAGTATTTT. The encoded protein is CASSYGAGGGDTQYF. The J gene is TRBJ2-3, the V gene TRBV6-5; 10 nucleotides match TRBD2. The V gene's germline CDR1 is MNHEY and CDR2 SVGAGI. V was clipped by 2 bases and J by 5 bases; unmatched bases: 4. The CDR3 sequence is 15 residues long.

CDR3 nucleotides: TGTGCCAGTCGAGGGAGCACAGATACGCAGTATTTT. It encodes CASRGSTDTQYF. The chain couples TRBV19 to TRBJ2-3; tentatively, D is TRBD2 (5 bases). The length of the CDR3 is 12 residues. V lost 8 bases and J lost 0, with 6 bases in between. Germline V gene data show CDR1 as LNHDA and CDR2 as SQIVND (reference sequence).

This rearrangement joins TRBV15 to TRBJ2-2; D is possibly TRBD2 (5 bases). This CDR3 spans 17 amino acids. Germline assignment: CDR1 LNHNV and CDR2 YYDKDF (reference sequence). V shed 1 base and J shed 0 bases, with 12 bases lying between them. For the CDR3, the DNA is TGTGCCACCAGCAGAGTTGGACTCCCGACGAACACCGGGGAGCTGTTTTTT. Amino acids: CATSRVGLPTNTGELFF.

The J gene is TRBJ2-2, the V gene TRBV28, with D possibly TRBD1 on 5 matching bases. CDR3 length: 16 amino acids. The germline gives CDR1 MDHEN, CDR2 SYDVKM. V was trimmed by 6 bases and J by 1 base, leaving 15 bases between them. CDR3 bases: TGTGCCAGCAGATTGACAGTCCGGAGGAACACCGGGGAGCTGTTTTTT. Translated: CASRLTVRRNTGELFF.

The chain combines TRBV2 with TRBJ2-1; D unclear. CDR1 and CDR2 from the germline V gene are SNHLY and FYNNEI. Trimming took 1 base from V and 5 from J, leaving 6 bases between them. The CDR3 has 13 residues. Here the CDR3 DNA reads TGTGCCAGCAGTGAAGGGTGGAACAATGAGCAGTTCTTC. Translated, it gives CASSEGWNNEQFF. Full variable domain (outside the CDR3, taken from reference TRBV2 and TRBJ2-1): EPEVTQTPSHQVTQMGQEVILRCVPISNHLYFYWYRQILGQKVEFLVSFYNNEISEKSEIFDDQFSVERPDGSNFTLKIRSTKLEDSAMYFCASSEGWNNEQFFGPGTRLTVL.

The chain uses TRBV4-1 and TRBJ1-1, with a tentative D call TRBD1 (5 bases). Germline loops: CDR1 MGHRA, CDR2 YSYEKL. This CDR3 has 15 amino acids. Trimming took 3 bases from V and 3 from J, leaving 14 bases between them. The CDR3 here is CASSQEALGDTEAFF. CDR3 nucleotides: TGCGCCAGCAGCCAGGAGGCCTTAGGGGACACTGAAGCTTTCTTT.